This is a list of T cell receptor beta chains from one sample in a study of cytomegalovirus exposure and HLA in healthy donors. Using immunoSEQ multiplex PCR, the repertoire was profiled, and TCRdb retains in-frame clones only, with some absent. The table lists roughly 150,000 clones, about 68% of them singletons, with approximately 1.4% in the top ten. The sequenced sample consisted of PBMCs. The source is a man between 18 and 35 years old in good health and CMV-seronegative. Each CDR3 is given with its conserved first and last residue. D genes are given only for firm matches. Size is stated for part of the rows, as once, few or many counts, or as a class when the clone is expanded.

V gene	clone size	J gene	D gene	CDR3 protein	CDR3 DNA
TRBV18	-	TRBJ1-1	-	CASSEMGRENTEAFF	TGTGCCAGCTCAGAAATGGGCAGGGAAAACACTGAAGCTTTCTTT
TRBV7-2	-	TRBJ2-1	-	CASSPRGSYNEQFF	TGTGCCAGCAGCCCCAGGGGCTCCTACAATGAGCAGTTCTTC
TRBV28	few	TRBJ2-1	-	CASSLGSPHEQFF	TGTGCCAGCAGTTTAGGCTCCCCTCATGAGCAGTTCTTC
TRBV7-9	few	TRBJ2-2	TRBD2	CASSLGASGDTGELFF	TGTGCCAGCAGCTTAGGGGCTAGCGGGGACACCGGGGAGCTGTTTTTT
TRBV5-1	few	TRBJ1-2	-	CASRPPRVDGYTF	TGCGCCAGCAGGCCCCCCAGGGTGGATGGCTACACCTTC
TRBV4-3	few	TRBJ1-2	-	CASSPMDSYGYTF	TGCGCCAGCAGCCCAATGGACAGCTATGGCTACACCTTC
TRBV29-1	-	TRBJ2-7	TRBD1	CSVEEGQTSYEQYF	TGCAGCGTTGAAGAGGGACAGACGTCCTACGAGCAGTACTTC
TRBV6-1	-	TRBJ1-2	-	CASSAGTNYGYTF	TGTGCCAGCAGCGCCGGGACAAACTATGGCTACACCTTC
TRBV28	-	TRBJ2-7	-	CASSPSPGPREQYF	TGTGCCAGCAGTCCCTCCCCAGGGCCGAGAGAGCAGTACTTC
TRBV4-1	-	TRBJ1-2	-	CASSQDGGGYTF	TGCGCCAGCAGCCAAGATGGGGGGGGCTACACCTTC
TRBV7-9	-	TRBJ2-7	-	CASSSGGGEQYF	TGTGCCAGCAGCTCTGGCGGTGGGGAGCAGTACTTT
TRBV2	-	TRBJ1-4	-	CASSVARGTNLATNEKLFF	TGTGCCAGCTCGGTGGCAAGGGGCACAAACCTTGCAACTAATGAAAAACTGTTTTTT
TRBV5-1	-	TRBJ2-7	TRBD1	CASSATPGQGSEQYF	TGCGCCAGCAGCGCCACCCCCGGACAGGGGAGCGAGCAGTACTTC
TRBV30	-	TRBJ1-2	-	CAWSGGGRFGYTF	TGTGCCTGGAGTGGGGGCGGGAGGTTCGGCTACACCTTC
TRBV10-3	-	TRBJ2-2	TRBD2	CAISESVVRRLAAAGELFF	TGTGCCATCAGTGAGTCGGTAGTCAGGAGGCTAGCGGCGGCCGGGGAGCTGTTTTTT
TRBV11-2	few	TRBJ1-5	-	CASSPNGGSFPQHF	TGTGCCAGCAGCCCGAATGGGGGCAGTTTTCCCCAGCATTTT
TRBV5-1	-	TRBJ2-2	TRBD2	CASSGLETGELFF	TGCGCCAGCAGCGGACTAGAAACCGGGGAGCTGTTTTTT
TRBV28	few	TRBJ1-6	-	CASSLERSMVDNSPLHF	TGTGCCAGCAGTTTGGAGCGGTCAATGGTGGATAATTCACCCCTCCACTTT
TRBV7-9	-	TRBJ2-1	-	CSSSLRLSSYNEQFF	TGTTCCAGCAGCCTACGGTTGAGCTCCTACAATGAGCAGTTCTTC
TRBV5-1	-	TRBJ1-1	-	CASSSHLNTEAFF	TGCGCCAGCAGCAGCCACCTAAACACTGAAGCTTTCTTT
TRBV9	-	TRBJ1-2	-	CASMEGLATNYGYTF	TGTGCCAGCATGGAGGGCCTAGCAACTAACTATGGCTACACCTTC
TRBV28	-	TRBJ1-4	TRBD1	CASSPGTEIGLFF	TGTGCCAGCAGTCCCGGGACAGAGATAGGACTGTTTTTT
TRBV29-1	-	TRBJ2-6	TRBD1	CSVTGTETGANVLTF	TGCAGCGTGACCGGGACAGAGACTGGGGCCAACGTCCTGACTTTC
TRBV4-1	-	TRBJ1-2	-	CASSRPTGGEGYTF	TGCGCCAGCAGCCGACCTACGGGGGGCGAAGGCTACACCTTC
TRBV18	-	TRBJ2-7	TRBD1	CASSPGQGAYEQYF	TGTGCCAGCTCACCGGGACAGGGAGCCTACGAGCAGTACTTC
TRBV6-4	-	TRBJ2-1	TRBD1	CASAGDRGGEQFF	TGTGCCAGCGCGGGGGACAGGGGGGGTGAGCAGTTCTTC
TRBV6-5	few	TRBJ2-7	TRBD1	CASSFRDRGIGGQYF	TGTGCCAGCAGTTTCCGGGACAGGGGGATAGGGGGGCAGTACTTC
TRBV6-6	few	TRBJ2-3	-	CASSYSQELSTDTQYF	TGTGCCAGCAGTTACTCACAGGAACTTAGCACAGATACGCAGTATTTT
TRBV4-3	-	TRBJ1-6	TRBD1	CASSQAWDRNNSPLHF	TGCGCCAGCAGCCAAGCGTGGGACAGAAATAATTCACCCCTCCACTTT
TRBV6-1	-	TRBJ2-3	-	CASNHGGVDTQYF	TGTGCCAGCAACCACGGAGGGGTAGATACGCAGTATTTT
TRBV5-6	few	TRBJ2-7	TRBD1	CASSSGQGYEQYF	TGTGCCAGCAGCTCCGGACAGGGTTACGAGCAGTACTTC
TRBV2	-	TRBJ1-5	TRBD1	CASTPGTGGNQPQHF	TGTGCCAGCACACCCGGGACAGGGGGCAATCAGCCCCAGCATTTT
TRBV6-5	-	TRBJ2-7	-	CASSYSRAQSSYEQYF	TGTGCCAGCAGTTACTCGAGGGCGCAATCATCGTACGAGCAGTACTTC
TRBV27	-	TRBJ2-5	-	CASSLSPGGEQYF	TGTGCCAGCAGTTTATCTCCCGGGGGTGAGCAGTACTTC
TRBV19	-	TRBJ2-2	-	CASSGGEPIITGELFF	TGTGCCAGTAGTGGGGGCGAGCCCATCATCACCGGGGAGCTGTTTTTT
TRBV7-2	few	TRBJ2-2	-	CASSYRDTGELFF	TGTGCCAGCAGCTACAGGGACACCGGGGAGCTGTTTTTT
TRBV16	medium-sized	TRBJ2-7	TRBD1	CASSQGTGFYEQYF	TGTGCCAGCAGCCAAGGGACAGGATTTTACGAGCAGTACTTC
TRBV19	-	TRBJ2-1	-	CASSGVGENNEQFF	TGTGCCAGTAGTGGCGTCGGGGAAAACAATGAGCAGTTCTTC
TRBV27	-	TRBJ2-1	-	CASSSGGQYNEQFF	TGTGCCAGCAGTTCTGGCGGCCAATACAATGAGCAGTTCTTC
TRBV7-9	-	TRBJ2-7	-	CASSLGIAGDTKF	TGTGCCAGCAGCTTAGGAATCGCGGGGGACACGAAATTC
TRBV2	-	TRBJ2-1	TRBD2	CASMDPGGNEQFF	TGTGCCAGTATGGACCCGGGGGGCAATGAGCAGTTCTTC
TRBV2	-	TRBJ1-5	TRBD1	CASTPGQGVQPQHF	TGTGCCAGCACCCCCGGACAGGGGGTTCAGCCCCAGCATTTT
TRBV27	-	TRBJ2-1	TRBD2	CASSLSSGGLADNEQFF	TGTGCCAGCAGTTTATCGTCAGGCGGACTAGCGGACAATGAGCAGTTCTTC
TRBV5-4	-	TRBJ1-2	TRBD1	CASSRTGRGYTF	TGTGCCAGCAGCAGGACAGGTAGGGGCTACACCTTC
TRBV5-4	once	TRBJ2-5	-	CASSWGYQETQYF	TGTGCCAGCAGCTGGGGCTACCAAGAGACCCAGTACTTC
TRBV27	-	TRBJ1-5	-	CASSLENSNQPQHF	TGTGCCAGCAGTTTGGAGAATAGCAATCAGCCCCAGCATTTT
TRBV19	-	TRBJ1-5	TRBD1	CASSIGPEGALNQPQHF	TGTGCCAGTAGTATAGGCCCGGAGGGGGCTTTGAATCAGCCCCAGCATTTT
TRBV27	-	TRBJ2-1	-	CASSLRASPMFEQFF	TGTGCCAGCAGTTTACGGGCTAGCCCGATGTTTGAGCAGTTCTTC
TRBV7-9	-	TRBJ2-7	TRBD2	CASSQGGLAGDRGYF	TGTGCCAGCAGCCAGGGGGGACTAGCGGGAGATCGTGGGTACTTC
TRBV6-1	-	TRBJ1-3	-	CASSGRMGLLSGNTIYF	TGTGCCAGCAGTGGAAGAATGGGGCTCCTCTCTGGAAACACCATATATTTT
TRBV11-3	-	TRBJ1-5	-	CASSLLGKSRRPGSNQPQHF	TGTGCCAGCAGCTTACTAGGGAAAAGCCGGCGGCCGGGAAGCAATCAGCCCCAGCATTTT
TRBV10-1	-	TRBJ2-1	-	CASTPGLGGPTLDEQFF	TGCGCCAGCACCCCCGGCTTAGGAGGGCCCACCTTGGATGAGCAGTTCTTC
TRBV4-1	-	TRBJ2-1	TRBD1	CASSQGPRGQDYNEQFF	TGCGCCAGCAGCCAGGGGCCGAGGGGACAGGACTACAATGAGCAGTTCTTC
TRBV28	few	TRBJ2-4	-	CASSLESNIQYF	TGTGCCAGCAGTTTAGAGAGCAACATTCAGTACTTC
TRBV28	-	TRBJ2-1	TRBD2	CATSGLAGYNEQFF	TGTGCCACCTCGGGACTAGCGGGTTACAATGAGCAGTTCTTC